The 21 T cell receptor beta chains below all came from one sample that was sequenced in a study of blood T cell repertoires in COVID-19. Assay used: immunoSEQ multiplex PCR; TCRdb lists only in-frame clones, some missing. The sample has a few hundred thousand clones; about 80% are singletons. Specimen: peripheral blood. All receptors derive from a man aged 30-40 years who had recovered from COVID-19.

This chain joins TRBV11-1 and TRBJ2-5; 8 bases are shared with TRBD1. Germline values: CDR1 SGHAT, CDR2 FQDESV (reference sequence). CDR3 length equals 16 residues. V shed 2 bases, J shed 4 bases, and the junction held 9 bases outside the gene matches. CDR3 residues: CASSLPTGAPGETQYF. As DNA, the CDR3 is TGTGCCAGCAGCTTACCGACAGGGGCACCGGGAGAGACCCAGTACTTC. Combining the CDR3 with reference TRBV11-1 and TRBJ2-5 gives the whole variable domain EAEVAQSPRYKITEKSQAVAFWCDPISGHATLYWYRQILGQGPELLVQFQDESVVDDSQLPKDRFSAERLKGVDSTLKIQPAELGDSAMYLCASSLPTGAPGETQYFGPGTRLLVL.

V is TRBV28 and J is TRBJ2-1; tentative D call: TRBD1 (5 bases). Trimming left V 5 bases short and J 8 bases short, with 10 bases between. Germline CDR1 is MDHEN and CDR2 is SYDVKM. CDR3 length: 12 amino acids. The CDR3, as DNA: TGTGCCAGCAGTCCCGCAGGGTATGAGCAGTTCTTC. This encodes CASSPAGYEQFF. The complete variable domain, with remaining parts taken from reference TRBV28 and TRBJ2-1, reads DVKVTQSSRYLVKRTGEKVFLECVQDMDHENMFWYRQDPGLGLRLIYFSYDVKMKEKGDIPEGYSVSREKKERFSLILESASTNQTSMYLCASSPAGYEQFFGPGTRLTVL.

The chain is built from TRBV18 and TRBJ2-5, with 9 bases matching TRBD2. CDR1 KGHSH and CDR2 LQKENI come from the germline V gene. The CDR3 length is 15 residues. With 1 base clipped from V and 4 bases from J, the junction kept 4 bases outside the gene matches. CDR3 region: CASSPLGLALETQYF. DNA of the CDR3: TGTGCCAGCTCACCACTAGGACTAGCGCTAGAGACCCAGTACTTC.

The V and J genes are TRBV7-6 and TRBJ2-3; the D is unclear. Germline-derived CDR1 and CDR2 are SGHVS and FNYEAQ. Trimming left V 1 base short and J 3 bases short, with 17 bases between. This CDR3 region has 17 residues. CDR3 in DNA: TGTGCCAGCAGCTTAGACCCTTACCCCGCGAGTACAGATACGCAGTATTTT. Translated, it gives CASSLDPYPASTDTQYF.

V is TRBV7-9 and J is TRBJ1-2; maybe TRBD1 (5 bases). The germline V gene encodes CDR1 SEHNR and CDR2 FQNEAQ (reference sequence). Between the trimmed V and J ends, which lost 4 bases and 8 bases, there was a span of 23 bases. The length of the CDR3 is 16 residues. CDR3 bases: TGTGCCAGCAGCTCCGCGGGGACGCAGTCGTTATGGGGCTACACCTTC. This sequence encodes CASSSAGTQSLWGYTF.

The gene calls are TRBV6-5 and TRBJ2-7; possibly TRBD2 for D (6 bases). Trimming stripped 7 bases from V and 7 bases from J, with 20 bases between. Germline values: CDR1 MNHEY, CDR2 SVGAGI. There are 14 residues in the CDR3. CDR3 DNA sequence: TGTGCCAGCAACCGCTGGGGGTCGGAGGGGGAGCAGTACTTC. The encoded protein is CASNRWGSEGEQYF.

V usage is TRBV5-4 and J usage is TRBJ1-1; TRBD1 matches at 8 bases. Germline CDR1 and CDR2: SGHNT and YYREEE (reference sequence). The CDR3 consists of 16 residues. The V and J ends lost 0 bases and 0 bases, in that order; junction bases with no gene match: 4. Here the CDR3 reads CASSLGQGMMNTEAFF. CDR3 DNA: TGTGCCAGCAGCTTGGGACAGGGGATGATGAACACTGAAGCTTTCTTT.

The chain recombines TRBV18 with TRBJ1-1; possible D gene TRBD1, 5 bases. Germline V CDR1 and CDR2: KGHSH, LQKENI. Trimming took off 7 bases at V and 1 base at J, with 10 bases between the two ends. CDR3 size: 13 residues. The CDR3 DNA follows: TGTGCCAGCTTCAGGGAACAGAACACTGAAGCTTTCTTT. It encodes CASFREQNTEAFF.

In DNA form, the CDR3 reads TGTGCCAGCAGCTGGGGAGCAAGGCCTCCCCACGAGCAGTACGTC. Residues: CASSWGARPPHEQYV. This chain joins TRBV7-2 and TRBJ2-7, with D possibly being TRBD2 (5 bases). Trimming pared 4 bases from V and 5 bases from J, leaving 18 bases between. Germline V gene lookup returns CDR1 SGHTA and CDR2 FQGNSA. The length of the CDR3 is 15 residues.

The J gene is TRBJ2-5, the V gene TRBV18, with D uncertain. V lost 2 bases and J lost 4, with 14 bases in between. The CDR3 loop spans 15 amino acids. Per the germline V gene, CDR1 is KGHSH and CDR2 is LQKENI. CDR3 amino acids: CASSPRLEDRETQYF. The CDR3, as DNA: TGTGCCAGCTCACCAAGACTCGAGGATCGAGAGACCCAGTACTTC. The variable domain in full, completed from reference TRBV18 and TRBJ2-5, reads NAGVMQNPRHLVRRRGQEARLRCSPMKGHSHVYWYRQLPEEGLKFMVYLQKENIIDESGMPKERFSAEFPKEGPSILRIQQVVRGDSAAYFCASSPRLEDRETQYFGPGTRLLVL.

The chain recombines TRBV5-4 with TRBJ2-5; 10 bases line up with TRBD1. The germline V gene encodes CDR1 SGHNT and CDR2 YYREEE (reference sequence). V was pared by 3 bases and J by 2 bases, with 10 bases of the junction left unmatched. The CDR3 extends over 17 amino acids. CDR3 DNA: TGTGCCAGCAGCTCCATCATGTGGGACAGGGGTCAAGAGACCCAGTACTTC. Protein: CASSSIMWDRGQETQYF.

As DNA, the CDR3 is TGTGCCAGCAGTGCCGGGACAGGGTGGTTTCGGTATGGCTACACCTTC. Encoded protein: CASSAGTGWFRYGYTF. The genes are TRBV5-5 and TRBJ1-2; 9 bases align to TRBD1. This CDR3 region has 16 residues. J lost 5 bases, V lost 5 bases, and 13 bases had no gene match. CDR1 and CDR2 from the germline V gene are SGHKS and YYEKEE (reference sequence).

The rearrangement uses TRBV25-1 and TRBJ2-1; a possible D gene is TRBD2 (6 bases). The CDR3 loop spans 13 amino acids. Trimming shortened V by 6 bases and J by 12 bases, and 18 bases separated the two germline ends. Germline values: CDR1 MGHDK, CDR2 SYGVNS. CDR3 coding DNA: TGTGCCAGCAGCTGGGGCCCGGGTAGCGGGCAGTTCTTC. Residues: CASSWGPGSGQFF.

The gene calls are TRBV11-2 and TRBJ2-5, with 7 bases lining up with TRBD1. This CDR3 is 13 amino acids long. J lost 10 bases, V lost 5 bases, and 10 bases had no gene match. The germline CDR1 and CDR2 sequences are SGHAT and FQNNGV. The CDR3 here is CASSLNTRDSQYF. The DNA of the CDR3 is TGTGCCAGCAGCCTGAATACTCGGGACAGCCAGTACTTC.

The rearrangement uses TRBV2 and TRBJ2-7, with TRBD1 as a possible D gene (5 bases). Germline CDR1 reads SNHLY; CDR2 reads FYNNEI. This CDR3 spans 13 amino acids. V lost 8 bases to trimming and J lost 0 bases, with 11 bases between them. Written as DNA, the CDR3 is TGTGCCAGCCTCCAGGGCGCCTCCTACGAGCAGTACTTC. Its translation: CASLQGASYEQYF.

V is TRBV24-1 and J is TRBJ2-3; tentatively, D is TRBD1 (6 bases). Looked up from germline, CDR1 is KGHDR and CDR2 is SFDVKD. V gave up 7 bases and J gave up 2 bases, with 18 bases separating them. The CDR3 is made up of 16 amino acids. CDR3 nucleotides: TGTGCCACCAGCCGTAGTAAGGACAGACACACAGATACGCAGTATTTT. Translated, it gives CATSRSKDRHTDTQYF.

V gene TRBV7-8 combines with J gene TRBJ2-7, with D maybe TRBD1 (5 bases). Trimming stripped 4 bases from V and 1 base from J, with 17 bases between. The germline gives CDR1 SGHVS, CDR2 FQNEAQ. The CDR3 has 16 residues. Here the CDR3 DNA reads TGTGCCAGCAGCTACTTGGGGCAAGAGCCATCCTACGAGCAGTACTTC. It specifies CASSYLGQEPSYEQYF.

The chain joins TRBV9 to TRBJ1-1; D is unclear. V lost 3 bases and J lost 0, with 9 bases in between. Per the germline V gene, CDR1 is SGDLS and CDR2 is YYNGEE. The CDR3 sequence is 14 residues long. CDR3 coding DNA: TGTGCCAGCAGCGGAGGGTTGGTGAACACTGAAGCTTTCTTT. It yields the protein CASSGGLVNTEAFF.

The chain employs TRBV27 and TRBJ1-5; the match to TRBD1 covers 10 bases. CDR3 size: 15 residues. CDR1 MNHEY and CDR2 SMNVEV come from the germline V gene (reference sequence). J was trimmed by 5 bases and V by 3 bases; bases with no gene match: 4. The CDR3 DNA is TGTGCCAGCAGTTTGTGGGGGACAGGGGATCAGCCCCAGCATTTT. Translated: CASSLWGTGDQPQHF.

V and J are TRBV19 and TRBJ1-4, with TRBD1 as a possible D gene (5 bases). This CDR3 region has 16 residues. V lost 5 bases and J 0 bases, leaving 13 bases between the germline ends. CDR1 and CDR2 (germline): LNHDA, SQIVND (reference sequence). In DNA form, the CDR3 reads TGTGCCAGTAGTGTGGGAGGGACTGCAACTAATGAAAAACTGTTTTTT. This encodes CASSVGGTATNEKLFF.

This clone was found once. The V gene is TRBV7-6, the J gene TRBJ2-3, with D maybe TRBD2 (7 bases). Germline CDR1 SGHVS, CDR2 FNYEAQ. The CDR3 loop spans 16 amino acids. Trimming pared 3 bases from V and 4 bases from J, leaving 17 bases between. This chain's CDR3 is CASSLGTGGWADTQYF. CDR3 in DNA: TGTGCCAGCAGCTTGGGGACGGGGGGCTGGGCAGATACGCAGTATTTT.